This note documents a single T cell receptor (beta chain) sequence. The data belong to a study of preoperative IRX-2 immunotherapy in early breast cancer. As to treatment: preoperative locoregional IRX-2 cytokine immunotherapy. Preoperative locoregional IRX-2 cytokine immunotherapy was tested in the phase Ib source study. The method was immunoSEQ multiplex PCR; TCRdb's version includes in-frame clones alone and lacks a portion of them. The table records tens of thousands of clones, 80% to 90% of them present only once. The germline CDR1 and CDR2 sequences are SGHRS and YFSETQ. The V end lost 2 bases, the J end lost 3 bases, and 14 bases lay between the germline ends. The CDR3 runs to 15 residues.

The TCR originated in a human donor with breast cancer. The V and J genes are TRBV5-1 and TRBJ1-1; the D gene is possibly TRBD1 (5 bases). Specimen: lymph node tissue, collected after IRX-2 immunotherapy. The CDR3 spells CASSFLSPGDTEAFF. The CDR3 region has the DNA TGCGCCAGCAGCTTCCTATCCCCGGGGGACACTGAAGCTTTCTTT.